Presented here are 4 T cell receptor beta chains from one specimen sequenced in a study of low-dose radiotherapy and immunotherapy resistance in tumors. TRAV and TRBV primers primed cDNA for both TCRalpha and TCRbeta. An approximately 19-cycle PCR with a constant-region primer and V-primer adapter amplified TCRs. TCRdb re-derived calls from the reads in MiXCR, one entry per CDR3 protein. The sample lists over 15,000 distinct CDR3 sequences, approximately 63% occurring once. All receptors derive from a human donor with advanced metastatic prostate, ovarian, gallbladder or colorectal cancer (not recorded which). This table probably holds off-target reads from a library built for another chain.

The J gene is TRBJ2-3, the V gene TRBV5-4; no definite D call. Per the germline V gene, CDR1 is SGHNT and CDR2 is YYREEE (reference sequence). The V end was cut by 3 bases, the J end by 2 bases, with 10 bases between. The CDR3 is made up of 14 amino acids. For the CDR3, the DNA is TGTGCCAGCAGCTCTCGGTCATCCACAGATACGCAGTATTTT. Translated: CASSSRSSTDTQYF.

This clonotype showed up just a few times. V gene TRBV9 combines with J gene TRBJ2-5; perhaps TRBD2 as D (5 bases). V was trimmed by 1 base and J by 5 bases, leaving 9 bases between them. From germline, CDR1 is SGDLS and CDR2 YYNGEE. CDR3 length: 13 residues. The CDR3 sequence is CASSVHGGETQYF. The CDR3 DNA sequence: TGTGCCAGCAGCGTACATGGCGGGGAGACCCAGTACTTC. The full variable domain, completed using reference TRBV9 and TRBJ2-5, is DSGVTQTPKHLITATGQRVTLRCSPRSGDLSVYWYQQSLDQGLQFLIQYYNGEERAKGNILERFSAQQFPDLHSELNLSSLELGDSALYFCASSVHGGETQYFGPGTRLLVL.

This clonotype was detected only a few times. The chain links TRBV4-3 to TRBJ2-5; 11 bases are shared with TRBD2. Germline trimming cut 3 bases from V and 7 bases from J; bases unmatched to any gene: 7. The germline V gene has CDR1 LGHNA and CDR2 YSLEER. The CDR3 loop spans 15 amino acids. CDR3 residues: CASSQRSGGAPTQYF. In DNA, the CDR3 is TGCGCCAGCAGCCAGCGTAGCGGGGGGGCCCCGACCCAGTACTTC.

J is TRBJ2-7 and V is TRBV18; 10 positions agree with TRBD1. The CDR3 sequence is 15 residues long. Germline loops: CDR1 KGHSH, CDR2 LQKENI. Germline trimming cut 1 base from V and 3 bases from J; bases unmatched to any gene: 3. The CDR3 sequence: CASSPQGTGDYEQYF. CDR3 nucleotides: TGTGCCAGCTCACCACAGGGGACAGGGGACTACGAGCAGTACTTC. Looking up the rest from reference TRBV18 and TRBJ2-7 gives the full variable domain: NAGVMQNPRHLVRRRGQEARLRCSPMKGHSHVYWYRQLPEEGLKFMVYLQKENIIDESGMPKERFSAEFPKEGPSILRIQQVVRGDSAAYFCASSPQGTGDYEQYFGPGTRLTVT.